Sequencing of this T cell receptor beta chain was carried out in a study of cytomegalovirus exposure and HLA in healthy donors (dated by TCRdb to 2017 to 2019). Study-level background: In an earlier analysis of some 550 of the donors, 250 to 300 Gb of sequence data and 90 million to 120 million unique TCR beta sequences from some 170 million T cells were reported. Approximately 310 gigabases of sequencing data and 70 million to 100 million unique TCR sequences made up an early release that covered nearly 650 HLA-typed donors. Of the roughly 400 genotyped donors, about 84% fell in the genetic ancestry cluster associated with self-reported Caucasian donors. The study was designed to test whether signatures of past pathogen exposure could be identified by cataloging public T cell receptors. The study used immunosequencing to profile the T cell repertoires of 670 or so subjects and linked those repertoires to cytomegalovirus serostatus. Along with the approximately 700-subject first cohort, a separate validation cohort of over a hundred different subjects was used. High-throughput TCR immunosequencing, statistical association of individual TCRs with disease status, and machine learning were combined to predict cytomegalovirus infection status. A later analysis re-analyzed previously published TCR beta repertoires from roughly 630 donors and added high-resolution HLA genotyping to study TCR occurrence patterns. Rather than drawing on any new phenotypic data, the later analysis identified candidate immune exposures from TCR beta sequences and the way those sequences occurred across donors. An earlier analysis of nearly 600 of the donors applied high-throughput TCR beta sequencing to assess whether each TCR beta V gene segment acted as functional or pseudogenic. Donor age, sex, ethnicity and CMV serostatus were collected together with the repertoire data. A later genetic analysis took genome-wide SNP genotypes for about 65% of the 666 donors and used that subset as a discovery cohort. Every repertoire in the discovery cohort had been generated on one and the same sequencing platform. Class I and class II HLA loci were covered by the typing at four-digit resolution. Typing coverage differed by locus: A, B, C, DRB1 and DQB1 were typed in about 629-640 donors, DQA1 in approximately 520, DPA1 in 600 to 610, and DPB1 in approximately 450. About five DR-DQ haplotypes were handled as single units for association and clustering, since linkage in the cohort was strong. Among a few hundred genotyped donors of the cohort, an average of 235,054 unique TCR beta nucleotide sequences were sequenced per donor, 15% to 20% of them non-productive.

What the authors observed across the whole study: HLA typing was unavailable for some donors at each locus, so association tests used only the typed subset. In a later analysis, TCR association rates were found to vary across HLA loci, with the most associated TCRs seen for DRB1 alleles and the fewest for HLA-C alleles. Correlated functional status among segregating V segments might reflect linkage disequilibrium, but an unknown experimental factor could not be ruled out. Some IMGT-functional V segments, including TRBV6-2 and TRBV6-3, could not be distinguished by the 87-base-pair reads and were therefore excluded. A total of fewer than 200 TCR beta chains were listed by the study as associated with cytomegalovirus. A cluster of highly shared sequence variants was judged likely to represent a technical artifact of the sequencing pipeline. In a later analysis, 16,951 TCR beta sequences were associated with specific HLA alleles at a false discovery rate of 0.05. A further reported finding was that TCR beta sequences accurately predicted the HLA-A and HLA-B alleles for most subjects in the first cohort. Assigning TCR associations to individual alleles was difficult when HLA alleles, especially DR and DQ, strongly co-occurred. Roughly uniform sequencing depth across donors was assumed in presence/absence analyses, although this assumption may not hold. Across donors, most TCR sequences were observed very rarely, whereas some public TCRs were present in many individuals. In a later analysis, most CMV-associated TCR beta chains were found to appear HLA-restricted, with HLA associations seemingly driven largely by CMV exposure. In both the original and validation cohorts, the classifier was reported to diagnose cytomegalovirus status with high specificity and sensitivity. The cohort was sequenced for TCR beta chains only, and without alpha or paired-chain data the features that could be detected were limited. Compared with the roughly 700-donor mean, donors in an Asian-associated ancestry cluster had fewer N-insertions in productive TCRs, according to a later genetic analysis. An association between a missense DCLRE1C variant and V-gene and J-gene trimming of TCR beta chains was found in a later genetic analysis and replicated in an independent cohort. A later analysis found that HLA-associated TCR beta chains were more clonally expanded and had lower generation probabilities than equally common non-associated chains. A later analysis reported that several top co-occurrence clusters appeared linked to parvovirus B19, influenza, CMV and Epstein-Barr virus. The only immune exposure information available for the cohort was CMV serostatus. In an earlier analysis of about 550 of the donors, most TCR beta V segments were observed in productive rearrangements about 87% or about 30% of the time, broadly matching IMGT annotations. A few of the identified cytomegalovirus-associated TCR beta chains were confirmed in vitro to be specific for cytomegalovirus antigens. Approximately 16 rarely observed V segments, including chromosome 9 orphons, were excluded from the earlier analysis of a few hundred of the donors because counts were too low. The authors suggested that the approach could potentially be generalized to other disease states and immunological phenotypes.

Only a few counts were recorded for this clone. Its antigen remains unidentified. Qualities for individual bases were not recorded, and no much larger clone is one base off. The cohort was made up of approximately 670 healthy bone marrow donors. At the time of sampling, all cohort members were nominally healthy, though unrecorded immune exposures were likely present. The donor tested CMV seropositive, placing the donor among the 310 or so seropositive members of the cohort. Each donor provided a peripheral blood sample, and peripheral blood mononuclear cells were used for TCR beta sequencing. Genomic DNA extraction from the blood cell samples was performed with the Qiagen DNeasy Blood Extraction Kit. The cysteine opens and the phenylalanine closes a CDR3 of 13 amino acids. Only CDR3 DNA remains: 39 bases, in frame from the first base. At the junction V is shortened by 6 bases and J by 3 bases, with 11 bases in between. CDR1 and CDR2 were assigned from the germline V gene as ENHRY and SYGVKD.

Library generation was performed with the immunoSEQ multiplex PCR assay. The multiplex PCR relied on a mix of 60 forward primers for TCR Vbeta segments and 13 reverse primers for TCR Jbeta segments. Amplification of the CDR3 region of rearranged TCR beta genes was performed with a multiplex PCR assay on genomic DNA. On the Illumina HiSeq System, the amplified TCR beta libraries were sequenced as 87-base-pair reads. The study's own analysis went as follows. Across the 640 or so repertoires, a later analysis counted 78 million or so unique TCR beta chains, roughly 11 million of which were shared by at least two donors. To remove PCR and sequencing errors, raw reads were error-corrected and collapsed into unique sequences using a nearest-neighbor algorithm that merged closely related sequences. CDR3 sequences were aligned to IMGT reference sequences to assign V, D and J gene segments. For a sequence to be retained, at least a six-nucleotide match to both a V gene segment and a J gene segment was required. A rearrangement counted as productive if the CDR3 had no stop codons and remained in frame with V and J, and every other rearrangement counted as non-productive. CDR3 was defined according to IMGT convention as the region running from the second conserved V-encoded cysteine to the conserved J-encoded phenylalanine. In an earlier analysis of around 640 of the donors, sequences lacking an unambiguous match to a single V gene segment were excluded. In an earlier analysis of some 590 of the donors, a V segment was called functional when productive rearrangements were above 56.7%, and segregating when the standard deviation between donors exceeded 5%. A statistical classification framework was developed to diagnose cytomegalovirus status using the catalog of TCR beta chain sequences. A later analysis assigned V and J genes by comparing TCR nucleotide sequences with IMGT/GENE-DB human TR gene sequences. In a later analysis, CDR3 sequences and most-parsimonious VDJ recombination scenarios were assigned using the TCRdist pipeline. In a later analysis, each TCR beta chain was defined by its CDR3 amino acid sequence together with its V-gene family, and reads without a unique V-gene family were excluded. As a way to deal with suspected cross-contamination and a sequencing artifact, a later analysis dropped approximately 570 nucleotide sequences that were highly shared and had low generation probability. For each public chain, a later analysis derived a clonal expansion index from normalized ranks of inferred template counts within each repertoire. In a later analysis, generation probabilities were computed using a VDJ recombination model fitted to out-of-frame rearrangements, and the results were checked against IGoR. A later analysis scored TCR-TCR, TCR-HLA and TCR-CMV co-occurrence with hypergeometric tests, applying a repertoire-size bias correction to TCR pairs. False discovery rates were estimated in a later analysis by permuting HLA or CMV assignments 20 times. A later analysis grouped co-occurring TCRs with DBSCAN, adding TCRdist sequence similarity when clustering within HLA-allele-positive subsets. For co-occurrence clustering, repertoires with fewer than 30,000 or more than 120,000 public chains were excluded, along with about five repertoires with anomalous nucleotide sharing. TCRdb holds this immuneACCESS table with in-frame rearrangements only. Some clones are missing; in checked studies, unresolved V genes explain under half, and the rest has no known cause. The DNA gave D and trimming, while V, J and clone size come from that table. In this sample the table shows 90,000 to 100,000 clones, approximately 79% of which occur a single time. The leading ten clones occupy around 20% of the sample.

Source material: PBMCs. This chain joins TRBV10-3 to TRBJ1-1, and possibly TRBD1, on 6 matching bases. The source of this sequence is a woman aged 55-69 years in good health and CMV-seropositive. The sequenced DNA is TGTGCCATCAGGGACAGCCCCGACACTGAAGCTTTCTTT. It translates as CAIRDSPDTEAFF.